A selection of T cell receptor beta chains follows, all from one sample in a study of blood T cell repertoires in COVID-19. Clones were sequenced by immunoSEQ multiplex PCR, and TCRdb holds only the in-frame ones, with some missing. The data show tens of thousands of clones, with about 85% seen just once and approximately 4.1% held by the top ten. Sequencing was carried out using peripheral blood. These receptors originate from a man aged 55 to 69 with acute or convalescent COVID-19. The CDR3 runs from the conserved cysteine through the conserved F or W. D genes are given only for firm matches. Clone size is stated in some rows and not others, as once, few, many or a class when expanded.

TRBJ2-7	NA	TRBD2	TRBV2	CASSPELAGSSYEQYF	TGTGCCAGCAGTCCGGAACTAGCGGGGTCATCCTACGAGCAGTACTTC
TRBJ2-7	NA	TRBD2	TRBV27	CASSPNRAASGQQYF	TGTGCCAGCAGCCCTAATAGGGCTGCTAGCGGGCAGCAGTACTTC
TRBJ2-3	NA	NA	TRBV12-3/TRBV12-4	CASSSGTDTQYF	TGTGCCAGCAGTTCCGGTACAGATACGCAGTATTTT
TRBJ2-3	once	NA	TRBV5-1	CASSDGQGDTQYF	TGCGCCAGCAGCGACGGGCAGGGAGATACGCAGTATTTT
TRBJ2-7	once	NA	TRBV6-5	CASTQGRYEQYF	TGTGCCAGCACGCAGGGGCGTTACGAGCAGTACTTC
TRBJ2-6	NA	NA	TRBV23-1	CASRGGGLPSGANVLTF	TGCGCCAGCAGAGGGGGGGGTCTTCCCTCTGGGGCCAACGTCCTGACTTTC
TRBJ1-1	few	TRBD1	TRBV6-2/TRBV6-3	CASSYSTGEAFF	TGTGCCAGCAGTTACTCGACAGGGGAAGCTTTCTTT
TRBJ2-3	NA	TRBD2	TRBV28	CASSFEAIRGDTDTQYF	TGTGCCAGCAGTTTCGAGGCCATCCGGGGGGACACAGATACGCAGTATTTT
TRBJ1-2	NA	NA	TRBV6-2/TRBV6-3	CASSYDRNYGYTF	TGTGCCAGCAGTTACGACAGGAACTATGGCTACACCTTC
TRBJ2-3	NA	TRBD2	TRBV9	CASSRGAGGPDTQYF	TGTGCCAGCAGCCGTGGAGCGGGAGGACCAGATACGCAGTATTTT
TRBJ2-7	NA	TRBD1	TRBV5-5	CASSPRTGGEQYF	TGTGCCAGCAGCCCCAGGACAGGGGGCGAGCAGTACTTC
TRBJ2-1	NA	TRBD2	TRBV11-2	CASTGLAGARSYNEQFF	TGTGCCAGCACGGGACTAGCGGGCGCTCGTTCCTACAATGAGCAGTTCTTC
TRBJ1-2	NA	TRBD1	TRBV10-2	CASSVGQGEGYTF	TGCGCCAGCAGTGTCGGCCAGGGGGAGGGCTACACCTTC
TRBJ2-5	NA	TRBD2	TRBV3-1/TRBV3-2	CASSQTSGRAFLETQYF	TGTGCCAGCAGCCAGACTAGCGGGAGGGCTTTTTTGGAGACCCAGTACTTC
TRBJ1-2	NA	NA	TRBV6-1	CASSDRQGRSGYTF	TGTGCCAGCAGTGATCGGCAGGGAAGAAGTGGCTACACCTTC
TRBJ2-7	few	NA	TRBV4-1	CASSQDQPRGAYEQYF	TGCGCCAGCAGCCAAGATCAGCCCAGGGGAGCCTACGAGCAGTACTTC
TRBJ1-3	NA	NA	TRBV6-5	CASSYQGSFGNTIYF	TGTGCCAGCAGTTACCAGGGATCCTTTGGAAACACCATATATTTT
TRBJ2-3	NA	NA	TRBV4-3	CASSPIYRQIPTDTQYF	TGCGCCAGCAGCCCCATTTACAGGCAGATCCCCACAGATACGCAGTATTTT
TRBJ2-3	NA	NA	TRBV12-3/TRBV12-4	CASSLRADTQYF	TGTGCCAGCAGCCTCCGAGCAGATACGCAGTATTTT
TRBJ2-1	NA	NA	TRBV4-3	CASSQFRGYEQFF	TGCGCCAGCAGCCAGTTTAGGGGCTATGAGCAGTTCTTC
TRBJ1-6	few	TRBD1	TRBV2	CASTGEGARGNSPLHF	TGTGCCAGCACCGGAGAGGGGGCTCGGGGTAATTCACCCCTCCACTTT
TRBJ1-2	once	NA	TRBV28	CASSFGIRHRLGYGYTF	TGTGCCAGCAGTTTCGGAATTCGACATCGGCTCGGCTATGGCTACACCTTC
TRBJ2-7	NA	NA	TRBV5-1	CASSNAGWGYEQYF	TGCGCCAGCAGCAATGCGGGATGGGGCTACGAGCAGTACTTC
TRBJ2-7	NA	NA	TRBV9	CASSVAFGPTYEQYF	TGTGCCAGCAGCGTAGCCTTTGGGCCCACCTACGAGCAGTACTTC
TRBJ1-1	NA	TRBD1	TRBV7-9	CASRRDSGRGGAFF	TGTGCCAGCAGACGGGACAGCGGGAGGGGTGGAGCTTTCTTT
TRBJ1-1	NA	NA	TRBV25-1	CASALVGSRTEAFF	TGTGCCAGCGCCCTAGTGGGGAGTCGGACTGAAGCTTTCTTT
TRBJ2-7	NA	TRBD2	TRBV7-2	CASSLGWREGLEQYF	TGTGCCAGCAGCTTAGGGTGGCGGGAGGGCCTCGAGCAGTACTTC
TRBJ1-1	NA	NA	TRBV19	CASSIKPPGDTEAFF	TGTGCCAGTAGTATAAAACCACCGGGGGACACTGAAGCTTTCTTT
TRBJ1-1	few	TRBD1	TRBV7-9	CASSRQGNTEAFF	TGTGCCAGCAGCCGACAGGGGAACACTGAAGCTTTCTTT
TRBJ2-7	once	TRBD1	TRBV14	CASSQGTGRSYEQYF	TGTGCCAGCAGCCAGGGGACAGGGCGCTCCTACGAGCAGTACTTC
TRBJ1-3	NA	TRBD1	TRBV5-1	CASSRMGTGEGNTIYF	TGCGCCAGCAGCCGGATGGGGACAGGGGAAGGAAACACCATATATTTT
TRBJ2-7	few	TRBD2	TRBV9	CASSPRVGSGSYEQYF	TGTGCCAGCAGCCCCCGGGTCGGTAGCGGGAGCTACGAGCAGTACTTC
TRBJ2-1	NA	TRBD1	TRBV5-5	CASSYSISGGYNEQFF	TGTGCCAGCAGCTATAGCATCTCAGGGGGATACAATGAGCAGTTCTTC
TRBJ1-4	NA	NA	TRBV2	CASRPGVYEKLFF	TGTGCCAGCAGACCCGGGGTCTATGAAAAACTGTTTTTT
TRBJ1-3	NA	TRBD1	TRBV9	CASRGQGHSGNTIYF	TGTGCCAGCAGGGGACAGGGACACTCTGGAAACACCATATATTTT
TRBJ2-1	NA	NA	TRBV11-2	CASSLIQGPTRAEFF	TGTGCCAGCAGCTTGATACAGGGTCCGACGAGAGCAGAGTTCTTC
TRBJ1-6	NA	TRBD1	TRBV6-6	CASSSTRQGDNSPLHF	TGTGCCAGCAGTTCCACCAGACAGGGGGATAATTCACCCCTCCACTTT
TRBJ2-1	NA	TRBD2	TRBV5-1	CASSPLLSGSPTDEQFF	TGCGCCAGCAGCCCCCTACTCAGCGGGAGTCCCACAGATGAGCAGTTCTTC
TRBJ2-7	NA	NA	TRBV28	CASQSSGEQYF	TGTGCCAGCCAGTCATCGGGCGAGCAGTACTTC
TRBJ2-1	NA	NA	TRBV24-1	CATSGLPQIREQFF	TGTGCCACCTCGGGACTTCCCCAAATCCGTGAGCAGTTCTTC
TRBJ2-3	NA	NA	TRBV7-2	CASSLSRSTDTQYF	TGTGCCAGCAGCTTAAGCCGCAGCACAGATACGCAGTATTTT
TRBJ1-4	NA	NA	TRBV28	CASYFGGPSSNEKLFF	TGTGCCAGCTACTTCGGGGGACCTTCGTCTAATGAAAAACTGTTTTTT
TRBJ2-1	NA	NA	TRBV28	CASSELQSYNEQFF	TGTGCCAGCAGTGAACTTCAATCCTACAATGAGCAGTTCTTC
TRBJ2-3	NA	NA	TRBV5-1	CASSLEIAGAGDTQYF	TGCGCCAGCAGCTTGGAGATCGCGGGGGCAGGGGATACGCAGTATTTT